This is a list of T cell receptor beta chains from one sample in a study of metastatic and nonmetastatic thyroid tumors. Via MiXCR, TCRdb re-called the PCR reads. The sample has approximately 32,000 clones; 33% are singletons. The sequencing input was tumor tissue. The receptors derive from a female donor with papillary thyroid cancer or a benign thyroid nodule (not recorded which). Some clones in this sample may be carry-over from other donors' samples. Each CDR3 is given with its conserved first and last residue. A D gene is named only where the DNA matches it firmly. Part of the rows lack a size; the others show once, few, many or a class for expanded clones.

size: few
J: TRBJ2-7
V: TRBV28
D: TRBD2
CDR3: CASSRDRDYHYEQYF
DNA: TGTGCCAGCAGTAGGGATCGGGACTACCACTACGAGCAGTACTTC

size: .
J: TRBJ1-6
V: TRBV27
D: .
CDR3: CASSLYPRFPLHF
DNA: TGTGCCAGCAGTTTATACCCCCGATTTCCCCTCCACTTT

size: few
J: TRBJ2-7
V: TRBV28
D: TRBD1
CDR3: CASSLWGQGAYEQYF
DNA: TGTGCCAGCAGTTTGTGGGGACAGGGGGCCTACGAGCAGTACTTC

size: .
J: TRBJ2-2
V: TRBV6-2/TRBV6-3
D: TRBD2
CDR3: CASSYSYRTGLAEKTGELFF
DNA: TGTGCCAGCAGTTACTCGTACCGAACTGGACTAGCCGAGAAAACCGGGGAGCTGTTTTTT

size: many
J: TRBJ2-1
V: TRBV19
D: .
CDR3: CASSMGGSYNEQFF
DNA: TGTGCCAGTAGTATGGGGGGCTCCTACAATGAGCAGTTCTTC

size: .
J: TRBJ1-2
V: TRBV20-1
D: TRBD1
CDR3: CSAIGGDYGYTF
DNA: TGCAGTGCTATAGGGGGCGACTATGGCTACACCTTC

size: .
J: TRBJ1-6
V: TRBV28
D: .
CDR3: CASKDFRAQGSPLHF
DNA: TGTGCCAGCAAAGACTTCAGGGCTCAAGGATCACCCCTCCACTTT

size: few
J: TRBJ2-1
V: TRBV27
D: TRBD2
CDR3: CASSSTLAGGTPSYNEQFF
DNA: TGTGCCAGCAGTTCGACCCTAGCGGGAGGCACTCCCTCCTACAATGAGCAGTTCTTC

size: .
J: TRBJ2-5
V: TRBV12-3/TRBV12-4
D: .
CDR3: CASRLWGQETQYF
DNA: TGTGCCAGCAGATTGTGGGGCCAAGAGACCCAGTACTTC

size: few
J: TRBJ2-7
V: TRBV6-2/TRBV6-3
D: .
CDR3: CASSSPSSPTYEQYF
DNA: TGTGCCAGCAGTTCCCCTAGCTCTCCTACCTACGAGCAGTACTTC

size: few
J: TRBJ2-1
V: TRBV2
D: .
CDR3: CASILGFPYNEQFF
DNA: TGTGCCAGCATTCTCGGGTTTCCCTACAATGAGCAGTTCTTC

size: few
J: TRBJ2-3
V: TRBV6-4
D: TRBD2
CDR3: CASSASGGADTQYF
DNA: TGTGCCAGCAGTGCCAGCGGGGGGGCAGATACGCAGTATTTT

size: few
J: TRBJ2-1
V: TRBV30
D: TRBD2
CDR3: CAWSPGRVHEQFF
DNA: TGTGCCTGGAGTCCCGGGAGGGTCCATGAGCAGTTCTTC

size: .
J: TRBJ1-5
V: TRBV12-3/TRBV12-4
D: TRBD1
CDR3: CASSNPSRGDQPQHF
DNA: TGTGCCAGCAGTAACCCGAGCAGGGGGGATCAGCCCCAGCATTTT

size: .
J: TRBJ2-7
V: TRBV2
D: .
CDR3: CASTLNYEQYF
DNA: TGTGCCAGCACCCTCAACTACGAGCAGTACTTC

size: few
J: TRBJ2-1
V: TRBV6-2/TRBV6-3
D: .
CDR3: CASSDMTDYNEQFF
DNA: TGTGCCAGCAGCGATATGACGGATTACAATGAGCAGTTCTTC

size: .
J: TRBJ2-5
V: TRBV10-3
D: .
CDR3: CAISESGLGPQETQYF
DNA: TGTGCCATCAGTGAGTCGGGGTTGGGGCCCCAAGAGACCCAGTACTTC

size: .
J: TRBJ2-7
V: TRBV3-1
D: .
CDR3: CASSRGRTPYEQYF
DNA: TGTGCCAGCTCCAGGGGGAGGACTCCCTACGAGCAGTACTTC

size: few
J: TRBJ2-2
V: TRBV7-6
D: .
CDR3: CASSLGGANTGELFF
DNA: TGTGCCAGCAGCTTAGGAGGGGCCAACACCGGGGAGCTGTTTTTT

size: .
J: TRBJ1-1
V: TRBV6-1
D: .
CDR3: CASSDLMISEAFF
DNA: TGTGCCAGCAGTGACTTAATGATATCTGAAGCTTTCTTT

size: .
J: TRBJ1-5
V: TRBV28
D: TRBD1
CDR3: CASSDQGGNDQPQHF
DNA: TGTGCCAGCAGTGACCAGGGGGGGAATGATCAGCCCCAGCATTTT

size: few
J: TRBJ2-5
V: TRBV2
D: TRBD1
CDR3: CASRGDRGETQYF
DNA: TGTGCCAGCAGGGGGGACAGGGGTGAGACCCAGTACTTC

size: few
J: TRBJ2-5
V: TRBV5-1
D: .
CDR3: CASSLELAGPLGGETQYF
DNA: TGCGCCAGCAGCTTGGAACTTGCGGGACCCCTCGGCGGTGAGACCCAGTACTTC

size: .
J: TRBJ2-5
V: TRBV11-3
D: TRBD2
CDR3: CASSPGLASDTQYF
DNA: TGTGCCAGCAGCCCGGGACTAGCGTCAGATACCCAGTACTTC

size: few
J: TRBJ1-1
V: TRBV27
D: .
CDR3: CASSLAGRAKNTEAFF
DNA: TGTGCCAGCAGTTTAGCGGGGCGGGCTAAGAACACTGAAGCTTTCTTT

size: .
J: TRBJ1-1
V: TRBV6-1
D: .
CDR3: CASSSVDFGTEAFF
DNA: TGTGCCAGCAGTAGTGTGGACTTTGGTACTGAAGCTTTCTTT

size: few
J: TRBJ2-3
V: TRBV19
D: TRBD2
CDR3: CASRPLAGESDTQYF
DNA: TGTGCCAGTCGCCCCTTGGCGGGGGAAAGTGATACGCAGTATTTT

size: few
J: TRBJ2-7
V: TRBV12-3/TRBV12-4
D: TRBD1
CDR3: CASSPVLPGQKTYEQYF
DNA: TGTGCCAGCAGCCCTGTACTGCCGGGACAGAAGACTTACGAGCAGTACTTC

size: .
J: TRBJ2-3
V: TRBV5-1
D: .
CDR3: CASSLQNRQRDTQYF
DNA: TGCGCCAGCAGCTTGCAGAACCGCCAACGCGATACGCAGTATTTT

size: .
J: TRBJ1-2
V: TRBV6-1
D: TRBD1
CDR3: CASSEAGQGAIYGYTF
DNA: TGTGCCAGCAGTGAGGCCGGACAGGGGGCAATCTATGGCTACACCTTC

size: .
J: TRBJ1-2
V: TRBV5-1
D: TRBD1
CDR3: CASSLGLGTGSGYTF
DNA: TGCGCCAGCAGCTTGGGCCTCGGGACAGGGAGCGGCTACACCTTC

size: few
J: TRBJ1-5
V: TRBV28
D: TRBD1
CDR3: CASSLAGGHQPQHF
DNA: TGTGCCAGCAGTTTGGCAGGGGGGCATCAGCCCCAGCATTTT

size: .
J: TRBJ2-3
V: TRBV5-1
D: .
CDR3: CASSRDQITDTQYF
DNA: TGCGCCAGCAGTCGGGACCAAATCACAGATACGCAGTATTTT

size: few
J: TRBJ2-7
V: TRBV7-9
D: .
CDR3: CASSLAGGQYF
DNA: TGTGCCAGCAGCTTAGCGGGTGGACAGTACTTC

size: few
J: TRBJ1-2
V: TRBV28
D: .
CDR3: CASRANYGYTF
DNA: TGTGCCAGCAGGGCTAACTATGGCTACACCTTC

size: .
J: TRBJ2-3
V: TRBV9
D: TRBD2
CDR3: CASSISGRASADTQYF
DNA: TGTGCCAGCAGCATTAGCGGGAGGGCCTCGGCAGATACGCAGTATTTT

size: once
J: TRBJ2-1
V: TRBV20-1
D: TRBD2
CDR3: CSREGARYNEQFF
DNA: TGCAGTCGGGAGGGCGCCCGGTACAATGAGCAGTTCTTC

size: .
J: TRBJ2-5
V: TRBV28
D: TRBD1
CDR3: CASRSPGQGETQYF
DNA: TGTGCCAGCAGAAGTCCGGGACAGGGGGAGACCCAGTACTTC

size: .
J: TRBJ2-7
V: TRBV5-1
D: TRBD1
CDR3: CASRYSRDRGFYEQYF
DNA: TGCGCCAGCCGATACAGCCGGGACAGGGGATTCTACGAGCAGTACTTC

size: .
J: TRBJ1-2
V: TRBV7-2
D: .
CDR3: CASSPPGRFYGYTF
DNA: TGTGCCAGCAGCCCCCCGGGGCGGTTCTATGGCTACACCTTC

size: .
J: TRBJ1-1
V: TRBV6-9
D: .
CDR3: CASSFSRQEAFF
DNA: TGTGCCAGCAGTTTTTCGCGGCAGGAAGCTTTCTTT

size: .
J: TRBJ2-3
V: TRBV2
D: .
CDR3: CASLMSTDKGDTQYF
DNA: TGTGCCAGCCTGATGAGTACAGACAAAGGGGATACGCAGTATTTT

size: .
J: TRBJ2-3
V: TRBV6-5
D: .
CDR3: CASSYSGVGTQYF
DNA: TGTGCCAGCAGTTACTCGGGTGTGGGTACGCAGTATTTT

size: few
J: TRBJ2-2
V: TRBV28
D: .
CDR3: CASSLVEELFF
DNA: TGTGCCAGCAGTTTAGTGGAGGAGCTGTTTTTT

size: .
J: TRBJ1-3
V: TRBV30
D: .
CDR3: CAWSRTGHSGNTIYF
DNA: TGTGCCTGGAGTAGAACAGGCCATTCTGGAAACACCATATATTTT

size: many
J: TRBJ2-7
V: TRBV6-2/TRBV6-3
D: .
CDR3: CASCLMADLTYEQYF
DNA: TGTGCCAGCTGCTTAATGGCGGATTTGACCTACGAGCAGTACTTC

size: .
J: TRBJ2-1
V: TRBV6-9
D: .
CDR3: CANTMDNINEQFF
DNA: TGTGCCAACACAATGGACAATATCAATGAGCAGTTCTTC

size: .
J: TRBJ1-5
V: TRBV6-1
D: .
CDR3: CASSYDGGRNQPQHF
DNA: TGTGCCAGCAGCTACGACGGGGGGCGCAATCAGCCCCAGCATTTT

size: .
J: TRBJ1-2
V: TRBV6-1
D: .
CDR3: CASSPQAGIAYGYTF
DNA: TGTGCCAGCAGTCCCCAGGCCGGGATAGCATATGGCTACACCTTC

size: .
J: TRBJ2-5
V: TRBV7-7
D: .
CDR3: CASSLAYGPGETQYF
DNA: TGTGCTAGCAGCTTAGCATATGGGCCGGGAGAGACCCAGTACTTC

size: .
J: TRBJ2-7
V: TRBV6-2/TRBV6-3
D: .
CDR3: CASSQSYEQYF
DNA: TGTGCCAGCAGCCAGTCCTACGAGCAGTACTTC